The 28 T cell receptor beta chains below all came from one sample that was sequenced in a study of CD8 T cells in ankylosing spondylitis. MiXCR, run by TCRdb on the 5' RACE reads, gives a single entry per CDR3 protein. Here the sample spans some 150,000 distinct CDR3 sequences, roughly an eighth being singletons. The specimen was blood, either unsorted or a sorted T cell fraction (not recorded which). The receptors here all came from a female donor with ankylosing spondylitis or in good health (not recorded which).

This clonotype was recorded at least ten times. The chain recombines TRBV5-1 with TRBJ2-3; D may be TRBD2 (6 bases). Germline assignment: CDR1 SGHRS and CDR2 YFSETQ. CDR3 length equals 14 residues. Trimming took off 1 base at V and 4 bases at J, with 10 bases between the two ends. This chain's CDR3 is CASSLQAGADTQYF. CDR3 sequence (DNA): TGCGCCAGCAGCTTGCAAGCGGGCGCAGATACGCAGTATTTT. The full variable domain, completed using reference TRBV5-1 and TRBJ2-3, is KAGVTQTPRYLIKTRGQQVTLSCSPISGHRSVSWYQQTPGQGLQFLFEYFSETQRNKGNFPGRFSGRQFSNSRSEMNVSTLELGDSALYLCASSLQAGADTQYFGPGTRLTVL.

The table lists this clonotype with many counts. The chain's CDR3 is CSCERGFNEQYF. The CDR3 nucleotides read TGCAGCTGTGAGCGGGGGTTCAACGAGCAGTACTTC. The rearrangement joins TRBV20-1 to TRBJ2-7; 8 bases align to TRBD2. Germline CDR1 is DFQATT and CDR2 is SNEGSKA (reference sequence). The CDR3 spans 12 residues.

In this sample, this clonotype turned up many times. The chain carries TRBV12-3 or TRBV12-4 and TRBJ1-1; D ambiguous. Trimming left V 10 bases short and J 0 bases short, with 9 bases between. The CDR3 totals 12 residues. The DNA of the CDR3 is TGTGCCACACAGACTCTGAACACTGAAGCTTTCTTT. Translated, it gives CATQTLNTEAFF.

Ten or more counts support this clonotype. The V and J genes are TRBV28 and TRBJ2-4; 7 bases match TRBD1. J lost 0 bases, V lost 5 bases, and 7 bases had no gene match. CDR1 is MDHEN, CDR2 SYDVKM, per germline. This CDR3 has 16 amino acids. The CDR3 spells CASSPTGQLAKNIQYF. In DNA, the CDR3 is TGTGCCAGCAGTCCCACGGGACAGCTAGCCAAAAACATTCAGTACTTC.

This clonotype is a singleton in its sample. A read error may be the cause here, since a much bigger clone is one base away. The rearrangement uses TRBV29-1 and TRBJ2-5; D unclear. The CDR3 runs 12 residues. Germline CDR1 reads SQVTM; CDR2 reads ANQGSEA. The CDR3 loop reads CSVDSSEEAQYF. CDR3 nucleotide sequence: TGCAGCGTTGATTCTAGTGAAGAGGCCCAGTACTTC.

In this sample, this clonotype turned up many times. CDR3 sequence: CASSPRTGGDEKLFF. DNA for the CDR3: TGCGCCAGCAGCCCAAGGACAGGGGGCGATGAAAAACTGTTTTTT. The rearrangement uses TRBV5-1 and TRBJ1-4; 11 bases fit TRBD1. The CDR3 runs to 15 residues. Trimming at V came to 4 bases and at J to 6 bases, leaving 5 bases not matched to a gene. Germline CDR1 SGHRS, CDR2 YFSETQ.

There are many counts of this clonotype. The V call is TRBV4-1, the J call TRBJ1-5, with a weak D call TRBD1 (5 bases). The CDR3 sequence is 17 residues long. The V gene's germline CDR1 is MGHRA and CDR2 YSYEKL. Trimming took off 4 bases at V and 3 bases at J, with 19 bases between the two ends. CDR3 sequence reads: CASSRVFREWDNQPQHF. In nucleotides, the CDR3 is TGCGCCAGCAGCCGGGTCTTCAGGGAATGGGACAATCAGCCCCAGCATTTT.

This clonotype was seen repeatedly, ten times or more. The CDR3 region is CASSYSGLSSYNSPLHF. The CDR3 DNA sequence: TGTGCCAGCAGTTACTCTGGGCTAAGCTCCTATAATTCACCCCTCCACTTT. The chain employs TRBV6-5 and TRBJ1-6; D is undetermined. Germline loops: CDR1 MNHEY, CDR2 SVGAGI. This CDR3 has 17 residues. Trimming shortened V by 0 bases and J by 0 bases, and 9 bases separated the two germline ends.

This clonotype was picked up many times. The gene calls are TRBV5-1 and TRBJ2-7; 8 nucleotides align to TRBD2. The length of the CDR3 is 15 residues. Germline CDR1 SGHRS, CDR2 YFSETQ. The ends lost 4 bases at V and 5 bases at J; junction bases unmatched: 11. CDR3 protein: CASSLPSGGRDEQYF. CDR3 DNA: TGCGCCAGCAGCCTACCCTCGGGGGGGAGGGACGAGCAGTACTTC. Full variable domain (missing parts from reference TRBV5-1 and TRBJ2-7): KAGVTQTPRYLIKTRGQQVTLSCSPISGHRSVSWYQQTPGQGLQFLFEYFSETQRNKGNFPGRFSGRQFSNSRSEMNVSTLELGDSALYLCASSLPSGGRDEQYFGPGTRLTVT.

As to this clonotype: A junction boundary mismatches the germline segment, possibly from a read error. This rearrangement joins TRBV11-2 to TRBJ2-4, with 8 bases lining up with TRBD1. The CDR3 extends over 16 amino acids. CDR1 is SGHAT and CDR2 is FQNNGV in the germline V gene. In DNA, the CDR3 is TGTGCCAACAGCGGATTGCGTCGTGACAGGGGTTACATTCAGTACTTC. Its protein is CANSGLRRDRGYIQYF.

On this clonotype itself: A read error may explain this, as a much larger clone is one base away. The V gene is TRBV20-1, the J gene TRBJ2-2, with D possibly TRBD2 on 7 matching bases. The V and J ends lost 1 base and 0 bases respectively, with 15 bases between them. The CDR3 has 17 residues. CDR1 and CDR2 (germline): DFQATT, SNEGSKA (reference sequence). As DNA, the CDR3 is TGCAGTGCTAGAGGGGGGGGCGAGAGCGCGAACACCGGGGAGCTGTTTTTT. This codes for CSARGGGESANTGELFF.

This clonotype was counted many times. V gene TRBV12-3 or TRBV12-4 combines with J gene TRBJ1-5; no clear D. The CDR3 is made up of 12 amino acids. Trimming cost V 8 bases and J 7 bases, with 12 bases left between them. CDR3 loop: CASRYGSQPQHF. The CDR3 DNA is TGTGCCAGCCGGTACGGGAGCCAGCCCCAGCATTTT.

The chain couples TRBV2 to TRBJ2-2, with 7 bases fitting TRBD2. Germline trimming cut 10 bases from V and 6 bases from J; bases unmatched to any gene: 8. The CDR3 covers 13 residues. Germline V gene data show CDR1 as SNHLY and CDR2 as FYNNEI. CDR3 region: CATGRRGAGELFF. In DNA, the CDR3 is TGTGCCACCGGGAGGAGGGGAGCCGGGGAGCTGTTTTTT.

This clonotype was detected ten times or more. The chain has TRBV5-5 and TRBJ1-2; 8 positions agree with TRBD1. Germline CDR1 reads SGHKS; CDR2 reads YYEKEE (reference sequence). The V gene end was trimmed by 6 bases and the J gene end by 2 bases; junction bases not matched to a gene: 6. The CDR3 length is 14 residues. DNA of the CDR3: TGTGCCAGCAAGCGGACAGGGTCAAACTATGGCTACACCTTC. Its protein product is CASKRTGSNYGYTF. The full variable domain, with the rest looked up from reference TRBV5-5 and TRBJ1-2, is DAGVTQSPTHLIKTRGQQVTLRCSPISGHKSVSWYQQVLGQGPQFIFQYYEKEERGRGNFPDRFSARQFPNYSSELNVNALLLGDSALYLCASKRTGSNYGYTFGSGTRLTVV.

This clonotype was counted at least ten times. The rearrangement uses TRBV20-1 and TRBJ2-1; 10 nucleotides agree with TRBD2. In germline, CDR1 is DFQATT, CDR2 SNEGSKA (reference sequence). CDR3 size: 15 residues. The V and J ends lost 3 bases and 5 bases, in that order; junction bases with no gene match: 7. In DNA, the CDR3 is TGCAGTGCTAGGCCTAGCGGGAGAATCAACAATGAGCAGTTCTTC. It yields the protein CSARPSGRINNEQFF.

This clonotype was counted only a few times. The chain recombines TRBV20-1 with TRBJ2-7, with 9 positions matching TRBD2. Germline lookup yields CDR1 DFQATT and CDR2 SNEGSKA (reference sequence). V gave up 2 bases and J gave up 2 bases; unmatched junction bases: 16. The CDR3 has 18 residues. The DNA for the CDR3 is TGCAGTGCTAGACCCCCTTGGGGGCGGGAGGGCAGCCCCTACGAGCAGTACTTC. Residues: CSARPPWGREGSPYEQYF.

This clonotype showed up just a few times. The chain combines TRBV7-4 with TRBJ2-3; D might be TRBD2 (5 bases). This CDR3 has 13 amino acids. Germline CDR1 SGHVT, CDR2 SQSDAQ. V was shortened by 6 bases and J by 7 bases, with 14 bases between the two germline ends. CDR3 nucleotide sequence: TGTGCCAGCAGTGGACTTGTGGGGAATACGCAGTATTTT. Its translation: CASSGLVGNTQYF. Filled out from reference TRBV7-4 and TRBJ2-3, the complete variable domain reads GAGVSQSPRYKVAKRGRDVALRCDSISGHVTLYWYRQTLGQGSEVLTYSQSDAQRDKSGRPSGRFSAERPERSVSTLKIQRTEQGDSAVYLCASSGLVGNTQYFGPGTRLTVL.

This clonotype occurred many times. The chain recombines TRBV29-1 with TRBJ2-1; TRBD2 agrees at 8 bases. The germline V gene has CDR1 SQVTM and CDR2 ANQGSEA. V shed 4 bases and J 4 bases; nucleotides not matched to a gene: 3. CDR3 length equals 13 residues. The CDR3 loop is CSVGTSRYNEQFF. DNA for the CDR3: TGCAGCGTTGGGACTAGCCGGTACAATGAGCAGTTCTTC.

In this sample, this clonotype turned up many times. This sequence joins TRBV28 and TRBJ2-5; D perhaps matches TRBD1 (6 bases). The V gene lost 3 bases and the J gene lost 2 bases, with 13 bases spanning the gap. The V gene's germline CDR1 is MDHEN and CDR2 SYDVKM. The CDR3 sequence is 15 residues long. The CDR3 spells CASSFLQGGQETQYF. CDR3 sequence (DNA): TGTGCCAGCAGTTTCCTACAAGGGGGACAAGAGACCCAGTACTTC.

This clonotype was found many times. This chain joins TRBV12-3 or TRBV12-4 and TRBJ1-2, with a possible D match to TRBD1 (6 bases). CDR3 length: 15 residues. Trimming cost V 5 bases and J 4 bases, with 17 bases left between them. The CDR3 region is CASSRQTGSVYGYTF. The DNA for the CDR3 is TGTGCCAGCAGTCGGCAAACAGGGTCGGTCTATGGCTACACCTTC.

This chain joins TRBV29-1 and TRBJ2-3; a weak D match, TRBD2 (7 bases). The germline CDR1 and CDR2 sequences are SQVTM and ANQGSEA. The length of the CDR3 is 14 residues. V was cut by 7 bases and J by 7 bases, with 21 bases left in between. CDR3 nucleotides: TGCAGCGCTCCCGGCGGGGGCGACCCTAATACGCAGTATTTT. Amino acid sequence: CSAPGGGDPNTQYF.

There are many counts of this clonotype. Here the CDR3 DNA reads TGCAGTGCTAGACTGTCGGTCGAAAACGCGTTTTTT. Amino acids: CSARLSVENAFF. This rearrangement joins TRBV20-1 to TRBJ1-4; unclear D gene. Germline V CDR1 and CDR2: DFQATT, SNEGSKA (reference sequence). V dropped 2 bases and J dropped 16 bases, with 17 bases sitting between them. The CDR3 runs 12 residues.

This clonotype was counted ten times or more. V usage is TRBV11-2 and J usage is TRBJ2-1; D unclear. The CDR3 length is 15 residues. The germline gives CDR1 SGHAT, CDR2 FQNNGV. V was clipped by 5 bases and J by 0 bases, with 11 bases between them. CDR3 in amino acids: CASSQPRFSYNEQFF. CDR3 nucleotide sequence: TGTGCCAGCAGCCAACCCCGGTTCTCCTACAATGAGCAGTTCTTC.

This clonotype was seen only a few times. CDR3 nucleotide sequence: TGCGCCAGCAGCATAACTAGCGGGAGCTCCTACAATGAGCAGTTCTTC. It encodes CASSITSGSSYNEQFF. V is TRBV5-1 and J is TRBJ2-1, with 11 bases lining up with TRBD2. The CDR3 has 16 amino acids. From germline, CDR1 is SGHRS and CDR2 YFSETQ. Trimming removed 4 bases from V and 0 bases from J; junction bases left unmatched: 3.

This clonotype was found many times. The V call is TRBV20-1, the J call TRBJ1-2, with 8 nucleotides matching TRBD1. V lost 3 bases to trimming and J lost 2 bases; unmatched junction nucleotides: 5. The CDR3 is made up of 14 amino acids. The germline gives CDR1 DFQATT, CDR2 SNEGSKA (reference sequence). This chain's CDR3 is CSARDRAGNYGYTF. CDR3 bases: TGCAGTGCTAGGGACAGGGCAGGGAACTATGGCTACACCTTC.

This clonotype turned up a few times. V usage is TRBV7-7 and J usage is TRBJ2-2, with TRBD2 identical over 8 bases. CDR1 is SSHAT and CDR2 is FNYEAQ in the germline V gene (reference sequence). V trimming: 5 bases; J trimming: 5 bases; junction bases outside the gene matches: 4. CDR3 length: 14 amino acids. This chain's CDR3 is CASSPGGWTGELFF. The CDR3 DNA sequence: TGTGCCAGCAGCCCGGGGGGGTGGACCGGGGAGCTGTTTTTT.

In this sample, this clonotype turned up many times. In DNA form, the CDR3 reads TGTGCCAGCAGCTTATTCCAAGGGGCCACCGGGGAGCTGTTTTTT. Translated: CASSLFQGATGELFF. The chain links TRBV7-3 to TRBJ2-2; D may be TRBD1 (5 bases). V was trimmed by 2 bases and J by 4 bases, leaving 11 bases between them. The CDR3 sequence is 15 residues long. The germline gives CDR1 SGHTA, CDR2 FQGTGA.

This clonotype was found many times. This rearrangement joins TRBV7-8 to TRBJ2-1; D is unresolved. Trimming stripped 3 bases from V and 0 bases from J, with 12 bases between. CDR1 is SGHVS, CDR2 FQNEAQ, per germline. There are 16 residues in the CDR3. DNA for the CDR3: TGTGCCAGCAGCTTTACACAATCGAGCTCCTACAATGAGCAGTTCTTC. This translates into CASSFTQSSSYNEQFF. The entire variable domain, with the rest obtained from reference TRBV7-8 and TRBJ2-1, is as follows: GAGVSQSPRYKVAKRGQDVALRCDPISGHVSLFWYQQALGQGPEFLTYFQNEAQLDKSGLPSDRFFAERPEGSVSTLKIQRTQQEDSAVYLCASSFTQSSSYNEQFFGPGTRLTVL.